This T cell receptor (beta chain) was identified in a study of post-analysis software for immune sequencing data. Study-level information: The disease courses spanned relapsing-remitting, secondary progressive and progressive-relapsing forms of multiple sclerosis.

TCR beta cDNA libraries included unique molecular identifiers. TCRdb re-analysed the PCR reads in MiXCR, keeping a single row per CDR3 protein. Of more than 500,000 distinct CDR3 sequences listed, roughly 34% are singletons. At least ten counts were recorded for this clonotype. Antigen unknown. Study outcomes and limitations: F-measure co-clustering was strong for batch-matched samples. Controls significantly exceeded multiple sclerosis patients in normalized Chao1 diversity.

Sequenced: blood. The source is a girl younger than 18 with multiple sclerosis.

Here the CDR3 DNA reads TGCGCCAGCAGTGGCCAAAACAGGGGACTCTACGAGCAGTACTTC. Residues: CASSGQNRGLYEQYF. The genes are TRBV10-2 and TRBJ2-7, with D perhaps TRBD1 (7 bases). The CDR3 extends over 15 amino acids. Germline V gene data show CDR1 as WSHSY and CDR2 as SAAADI. Trimming shortened V by 4 bases and J by 3 bases, and 16 bases separated the two germline ends.